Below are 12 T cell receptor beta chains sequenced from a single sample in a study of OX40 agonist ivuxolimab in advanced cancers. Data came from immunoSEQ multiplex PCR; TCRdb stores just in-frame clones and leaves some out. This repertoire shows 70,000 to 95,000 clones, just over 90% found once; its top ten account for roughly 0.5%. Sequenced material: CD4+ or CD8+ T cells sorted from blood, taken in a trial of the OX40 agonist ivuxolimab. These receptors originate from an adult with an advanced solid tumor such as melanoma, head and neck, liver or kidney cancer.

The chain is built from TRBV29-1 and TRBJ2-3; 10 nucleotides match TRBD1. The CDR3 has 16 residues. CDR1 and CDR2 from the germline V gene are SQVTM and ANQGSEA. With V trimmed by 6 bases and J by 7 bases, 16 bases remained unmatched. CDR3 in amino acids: CSVGDRGLPSSHTQYF. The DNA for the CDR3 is TGCAGCGTCGGGGACAGGGGACTACCCTCCTCGCATACGCAGTATTTT.

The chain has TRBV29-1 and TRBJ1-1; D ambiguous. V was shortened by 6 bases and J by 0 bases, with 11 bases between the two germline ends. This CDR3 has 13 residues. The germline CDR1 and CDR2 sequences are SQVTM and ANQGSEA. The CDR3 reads CSVQHVMNTEAFF. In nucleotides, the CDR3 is TGCAGCGTGCAACACGTCATGAACACTGAAGCTTTCTTT.

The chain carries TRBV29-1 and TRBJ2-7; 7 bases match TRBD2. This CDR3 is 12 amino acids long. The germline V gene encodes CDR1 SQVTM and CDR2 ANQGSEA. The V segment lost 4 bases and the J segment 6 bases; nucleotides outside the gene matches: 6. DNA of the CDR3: TGCAGCGTTGGTGGAGCTAGCGGCGAGCAGTACTTC. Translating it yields CSVGGASGEQYF.

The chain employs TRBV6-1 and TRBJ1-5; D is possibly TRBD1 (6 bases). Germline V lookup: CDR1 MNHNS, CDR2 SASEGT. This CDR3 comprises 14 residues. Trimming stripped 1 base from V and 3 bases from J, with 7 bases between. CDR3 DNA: TGTGCCAGCAGTGAAGGACAGGCCAATCAGCCCCAGCATTTT. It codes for CASSEGQANQPQHF.

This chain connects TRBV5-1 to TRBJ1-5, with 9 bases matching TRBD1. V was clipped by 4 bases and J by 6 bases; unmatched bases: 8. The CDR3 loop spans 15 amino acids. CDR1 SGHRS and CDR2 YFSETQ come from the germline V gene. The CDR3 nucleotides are TGCGCCAGCAGCACGGGACAGGGCGAAAGTCAGCCCCAGCATTTT. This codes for CASSTGQGESQPQHF.

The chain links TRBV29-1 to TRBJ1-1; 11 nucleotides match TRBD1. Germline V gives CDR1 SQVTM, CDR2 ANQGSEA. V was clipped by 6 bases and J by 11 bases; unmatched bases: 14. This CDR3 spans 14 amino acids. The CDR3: CSVAGGTGGGFAFF. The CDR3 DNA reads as TGCAGCGTGGCAGGGGGGACAGGGGGAGGTTTTGCTTTCTTT.

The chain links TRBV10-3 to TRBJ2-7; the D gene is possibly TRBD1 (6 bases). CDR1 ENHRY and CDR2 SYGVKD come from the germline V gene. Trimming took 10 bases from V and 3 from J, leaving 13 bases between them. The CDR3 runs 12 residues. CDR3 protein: CASRTVDYEQYF. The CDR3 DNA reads TGTGCCAGCCGGACAGTGGACTACGAGCAGTACTTC.

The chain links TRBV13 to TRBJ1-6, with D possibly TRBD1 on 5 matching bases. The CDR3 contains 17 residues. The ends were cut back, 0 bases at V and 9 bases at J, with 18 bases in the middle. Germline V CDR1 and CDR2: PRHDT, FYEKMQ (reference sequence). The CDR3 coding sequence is TGTGCCAGCAGCTTAGGGTCGAGGGGCGGATTAAGTTCACCCCTCCACTTT. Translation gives CASSLGSRGGLSSPLHF.

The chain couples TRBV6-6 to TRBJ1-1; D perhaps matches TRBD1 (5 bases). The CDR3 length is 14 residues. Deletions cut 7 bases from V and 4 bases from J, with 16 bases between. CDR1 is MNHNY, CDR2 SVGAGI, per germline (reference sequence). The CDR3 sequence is CASTPQGLGTEAFF. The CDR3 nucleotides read TGTGCCAGCACCCCTCAGGGTTTGGGCACTGAAGCTTTCTTT.

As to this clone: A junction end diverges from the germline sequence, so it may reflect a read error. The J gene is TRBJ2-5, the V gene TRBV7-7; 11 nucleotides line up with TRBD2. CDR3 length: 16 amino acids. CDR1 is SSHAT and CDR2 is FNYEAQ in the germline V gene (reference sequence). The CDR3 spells CASSPGLAGTQETQYF. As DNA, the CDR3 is TGTGCTAGCAGCCCCGGACTAGCGGGTACCCAAGAGACCCAGTACTTC.

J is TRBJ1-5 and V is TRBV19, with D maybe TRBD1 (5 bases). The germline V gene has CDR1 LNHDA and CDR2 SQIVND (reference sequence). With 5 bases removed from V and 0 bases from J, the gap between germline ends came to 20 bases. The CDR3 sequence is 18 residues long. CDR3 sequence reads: CASSPGPLEPYSNQPQHF. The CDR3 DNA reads TGTGCCAGTAGTCCGGGACCCCTTGAACCGTATAGCAATCAGCCCCAGCATTTT. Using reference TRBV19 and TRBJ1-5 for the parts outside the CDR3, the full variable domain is DGGITQSPKYLFRKEGQNVTLSCEQNLNHDAMYWYRQDPGQGLRLIYYSQIVNDFQKGDIAEGYSVSREKKESFPLTVTSAQKNPTAFYLCASSPGPLEPYSNQPQHFGDGTRLSIL.

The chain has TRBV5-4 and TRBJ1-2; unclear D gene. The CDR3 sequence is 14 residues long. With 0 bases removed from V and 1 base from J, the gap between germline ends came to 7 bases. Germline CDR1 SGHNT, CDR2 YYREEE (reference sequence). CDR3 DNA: TGTGCCAGCAGCTTGGGGGGATTTAACTATGGCTACACCTTC. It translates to CASSLGGFNYGYTF.